The clone carrying this T cell receptor beta chain is a singleton in its sample. In the authors' methods: Using reference gene primer amplification, nucleated cell counts were estimated. Libraries were prepared by immunoSEQ multiplex PCR; TCRdb keeps only in-frame clonotypes and omits some of them. The V and J calls and clone size were taken over from that table, and D and trimming were inferred from the DNA. The data contain about 150,000 clones, about 86% of them singletons. This CDR3 has 13 residues. Germline CDR1 and CDR2: KGHSH and LQKENI. Trimming removed 2 bases from V and 3 bases from J, with 8 bases in between. This sample was included in a study of blood T cell repertoires in COVID-19. In the study overall: The origin of the acute and convalescent COVID-19 samples was the United States, Italy and Spain. In each case, the material was cDNA or gDNA derived from T cells, B-cell-depleted T cells, or PBMCs.

This chain joins TRBV18 and TRBJ2-7; D not resolved. The sequence was obtained from a woman aged 55 to 70 with acute or convalescent COVID-19. Specimen: peripheral blood. CDR3 amino acids: CASSPSQNYEQYF. The CDR3 DNA reads TGTGCCAGCTCACCATCGCAGAACTACGAGCAGTACTTC.